These 7 T cell receptor beta chains originate from one sample sequenced in a study of blood T cell repertoires in COVID-19 (dated by TCRdb to about 2020). The library relied on the immunoSEQ multiplex PCR assay. TCRdb provides this immuneACCESS table in a form limited to in-frame rearrangements. Some clones are lacking; in checked studies, under half of them reflect an unresolved V gene, and why the rest are absent is not known. Present in this sample are approximately 200,000 clones, roughly nine tenths of which were seen just once. The top ten hold over 1.5% of the sample. The sequencing input was peripheral blood. The receptors originated from a man aged 65 to 85 with acute or convalescent COVID-19.

The rearrangement links TRBV6-6 to TRBJ2-3, with 12 bases identical to TRBD2. CDR1 is MNHNY and CDR2 is SVGAGI in the germline V gene (reference sequence). Unmatched junction bases numbered 9, after V lost 5 bases and J lost 6 bases. The CDR3 consists of 16 residues. The CDR3 reads CASSPPSGRGRDTQYF. The CDR3 DNA sequence: TGTGCCAGCAGTCCCCCTAGCGGGAGGGGGCGCGATACGCAGTATTTT.

The chain's CDR3 is CASSPAGQPNYGYTF. The CDR3 DNA follows: TGTGCCAGCTCACCAGCTGGACAGCCTAACTATGGCTACACCTTC. The rearrangement joins TRBV18 to TRBJ1-2; a possible D gene is TRBD1 (6 bases). This CDR3 contains 15 residues. Trimming stripped 2 bases from V and 0 bases from J, with 10 bases between. Germline V lookup: CDR1 KGHSH, CDR2 LQKENI.

This chain connects TRBV11-2 to TRBJ2-7; D unclear. This CDR3 is 14 amino acids long. Trimming took 8 bases from V and 0 from J, leaving 14 bases between them. Germline values: CDR1 SGHAT, CDR2 FQNNGV. The chain's CDR3 is CASLITGGSYEQYF. The CDR3 bases are TGTGCCAGCCTTATTACGGGTGGCTCCTACGAGCAGTACTTC.

V usage is TRBV7-9 and J usage is TRBJ1-4; TRBD1 agrees at 9 bases. The ends lost 5 bases at V and 5 bases at J; junction bases unmatched: 3. Germline V gene lookup returns CDR1 SEHNR and CDR2 FQNEAQ (reference sequence). CDR3 length: 14 amino acids. The CDR3 reads CASSPDRGNEKLFF. CDR3 nucleotide sequence: TGTGCCAGCAGCCCCGACAGGGGGAATGAAAAACTGTTTTTT.

The CDR3 region has the DNA TGCAGCGTTGTGAGGGGGCATGAAGCTTTCTTT. Translated: CSVVRGHEAFF. The chain joins TRBV29-1 to TRBJ1-1; 7 nucleotides align to TRBD1. The CDR3 spans 11 residues. Germline lookup yields CDR1 SQVTM and CDR2 ANQGSEA. V shed 4 bases and J 7 bases; nucleotides not matched to a gene: 3.

The V gene is TRBV6-7, the J gene TRBJ1-2; D might be TRBD1 (5 bases). TRBV6-7 belongs to the ORF category, with a function that is uncertain. V was shortened by 0 bases and J by 0 bases, with 5 bases between the two germline ends. The CDR3 covers 14 residues. CDR3 sequence: CASSYSGANYGYTF. DNA for the CDR3: TGTGCCAGCAGTTACTCAGGGGCTAACTATGGCTACACCTTC.

The rearrangement uses TRBV7-2 and TRBJ2-1; D possibly corresponds to TRBD2 (5 bases). This CDR3 comprises 15 residues. Germline V gene data show CDR1 as SGHTA and CDR2 as FQGNSA. V was shortened by 5 bases and J by 0 bases, with 11 bases between the two germline ends. The CDR3, as DNA: TGTGCCAGCAGCCCAACCGCGGGCTCCTACAATGAGCAGTTCTTC. Translating it yields CASSPTAGSYNEQFF. The full variable domain, in which reference TRBV7-2 and TRBJ2-1 provide the parts outside the CDR3, is GAGVSQSPSNKVTEKGKDVELRCDPISGHTALYWYRQSLGQGLEFLIYFQGNSAPDKSGLPSDRFSAERTGGSVSTLTIQRTQQEDSAVYLCASSPTAGSYNEQFFGPGTRLTVL.